This T cell receptor (beta chain) comes out of a study of blood T cell repertoires in COVID-19. TCRdb's copy holds only in-frame clones and misses some; the assay was immunoSEQ multiplex PCR. This repertoire shows 5,000 to 6,000 clones, roughly 90% found once; its top ten account for roughly 6%. Trimming left V 5 bases short and J 4 bases short, with 23 bases between. From germline, CDR1 is SEHNR and CDR2 FQNEAQ (reference sequence). The CDR3 has 18 amino acids. Sequencing input: peripheral blood. This chain joins TRBV7-9 and TRBJ2-2; tentative D call: TRBD2 (6 bases). The clonotype originates from a man in his sixties with acute or convalescent COVID-19. The CDR3 region is CASSQENGLAASTGELFF. The CDR3 bases are TGTGCCAGCAGCCAGGAGAATGGGTTAGCGGCAAGCACCGGGGAGCTGTTTTTT. Looking up the rest from reference TRBV7-9 and TRBJ2-2 gives the full variable domain: DTGVSQNPRHKITKRGQNVTFRCDPISEHNRLYWYRQTLGQGPEFLTYFQNEAQLEKSRLLSDRFSAERPKGSFSTLEIQRTEQGDSAMYLCASSQENGLAASTGELFFGEGSRLTVL.